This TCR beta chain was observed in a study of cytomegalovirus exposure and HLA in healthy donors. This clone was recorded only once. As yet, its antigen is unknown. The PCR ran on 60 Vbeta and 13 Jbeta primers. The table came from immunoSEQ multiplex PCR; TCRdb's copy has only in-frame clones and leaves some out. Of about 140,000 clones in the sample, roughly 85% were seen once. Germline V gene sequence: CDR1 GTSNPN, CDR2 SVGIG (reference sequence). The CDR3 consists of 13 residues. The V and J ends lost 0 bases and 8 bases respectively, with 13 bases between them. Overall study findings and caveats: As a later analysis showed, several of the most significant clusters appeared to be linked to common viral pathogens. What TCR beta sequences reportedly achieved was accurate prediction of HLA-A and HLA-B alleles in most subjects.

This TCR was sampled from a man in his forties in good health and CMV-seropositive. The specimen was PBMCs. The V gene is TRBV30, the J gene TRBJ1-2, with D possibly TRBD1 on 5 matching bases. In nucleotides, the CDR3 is TGTGCCTGGAGTGTACGGGGGTTCGGAGGCTACACCTTC. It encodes CAWSVRGFGGYTF.